Listed here are 24 T cell receptor beta chains from one sample, sequenced in a study of CD8+ T cells in alopecia areata. Reverse transcribed after extraction, RNA yielded cDNA as the sequencing template. TCRdb's copy holds only in-frame clones and misses some; the assay was immunoSEQ multiplex PCR. The table records roughly 100,000 clones, around 59% of them present only once. Sequencing was performed on CD4+ T cells sorted from blood. These TCRs come from a human donor in good health.

The rearrangement links TRBV29-1 to TRBJ1-2, with TRBD1 matching over 9 bases. Germline lookup yields CDR1 SQVTM and CDR2 ANQGSEA. V lost 7 bases, J lost 7 bases, and 7 bases stayed unmatched. This CDR3 is 12 amino acids long. CDR3 sequence (DNA): TGCAGCGCTCAGACAGGGGGGTCTGGCTACACCTTC. Residues: CSAQTGGSGYTF. Together with reference TRBV29-1 and TRBJ1-2, the CDR3 gives the full variable domain: SAVISQKPSRDICQRGTSLTIQCQVDSQVTMMFWYRQQPGQSLTLIATANQGSEATYESGFVIDKFPISRPNLTFSTLTVSNMSPEDSSIYLCSAQTGGSGYTFGSGTRLTVV.

V usage is TRBV6-5 and J usage is TRBJ1-1; no firm D call. CDR3 size: 11 residues. Germline V CDR1 and CDR2: MNHEY, SVGAGI. The V end was cut by 9 bases, the J end by 3 bases, with 8 bases between. Here the CDR3 reads CARRRDTEAFF. The DNA for the CDR3 is TGTGCCAGGAGACGGGACACTGAAGCTTTCTTT.

This chain links TRBV7-2 with TRBJ1-4; 10 bases are a match to TRBD1. The V and J ends lost 5 bases and 14 bases, in that order; junction bases with no gene match: 11. CDR1 SGHTA and CDR2 FQGNSA come from the germline V gene. The CDR3 runs 14 residues. CDR3 loop: CASSADRGLSRLFF. The CDR3 coding sequence is TGTGCCAGCAGCGCCGACAGGGGGCTTTCCCGGCTGTTTTTT.

The rearrangement uses TRBV9 and TRBJ2-3; D remains unclear. The CDR3 consists of 14 residues. In germline, CDR1 is SGDLS, CDR2 YYNGEE. Between the trimmed V and J ends, which lost 1 base and 0 bases, there was a span of 6 bases. Written as DNA, the CDR3 is TGTGCCAGCAGCGTATCCCGGAGCACAGATACGCAGTATTTT. The encoded protein is CASSVSRSTDTQYF.

The sample holds a few counts of this clone. This chain uses TRBV5-1 with TRBJ2-5, with 12 bases fitting TRBD2. This CDR3 is built from 15 residues. V was clipped by 4 bases and J by 2 bases; unmatched bases: 3. Germline CDR1 is SGHRS and CDR2 is YFSETQ. The CDR3 bases are TGCGCCAGCAGCCCCGGGACTAGCGGGCAAGAGACCCAGTACTTC. Protein: CASSPGTSGQETQYF.

The chain joins TRBV5-1 to TRBJ2-7, with a tentative D call TRBD1 (8 bases). The CDR3 consists of 17 residues. Germline CDR1 and CDR2: SGHRS and YFSETQ. V was trimmed by 3 bases and J by 5 bases, leaving 24 bases between them. The CDR3 DNA is TGCGCCAGCAGCTCCCAAGTGGGGGAGGGACAGGAGGACGAGCAGTACTTC. Protein sequence: CASSSQVGEGQEDEQYF.

This clone was recorded once. The chain employs TRBV5-1 and TRBJ1-2; the D is unclear. The CDR3 spans 13 residues. V was trimmed by 2 bases and J by 8 bases, leaving 13 bases between them. Germline V gene data show CDR1 as SGHRS and CDR2 as YFSETQ. In nucleotides, the CDR3 is TGCGCCAGCAGCTTTTCCGGACCTGGCGGCTACACCTTC. Translated, it gives CASSFSGPGGYTF. The entire variable domain, with the rest obtained from reference TRBV5-1 and TRBJ1-2, is as follows: KAGVTQTPRYLIKTRGQQVTLSCSPISGHRSVSWYQQTPGQGLQFLFEYFSETQRNKGNFPGRFSGRQFSNSRSEMNVSTLELGDSALYLCASSFSGPGGYTFGSGTRLTVV.

This chain links TRBV15 with TRBJ2-5; D gene uncertain. CDR1 is LNHNV, CDR2 YYDKDF, per germline (reference sequence). Trimming cost V 3 bases and J 0 bases, with 5 bases left between them. This CDR3 region has 13 residues. The CDR3 region is CATSRAYQETQYF. The CDR3 region has the DNA TGTGCCACCAGCAGGGCGTACCAAGAGACCCAGTACTTC.

This clone has a single count. This rearrangement joins TRBV2 to TRBJ1-5, with D possibly matching TRBD1 (5 bases). The CDR3 extends over 14 amino acids. Germline V gene data show CDR1 as SNHLY and CDR2 as FYNNEI. The V end was cut by 2 bases, the J end by 4 bases, with 9 bases between. For the CDR3, the DNA is TGTGCCAGCAGTGAACTCAGGGCTAATCAGCCCCAGCATTTT. Amino acid sequence: CASSELRANQPQHF.

The rearrangement uses TRBV4-1 and TRBJ2-4; 10 positions match TRBD2. Per the germline V gene, CDR1 is MGHRA and CDR2 is YSYEKL. The CDR3 covers 17 residues. With V trimmed by 0 bases and J by 8 bases, 10 bases remained unmatched. The CDR3 region has the DNA TGCGCCAGCAGCCAAGATCGCCTAGCGGGGGTGGGCGACATTCAGTACTTC. This gives the protein CASSQDRLAGVGDIQYF.

The rearrangement uses TRBV9 and TRBJ1-2; possibly TRBD1 for D (5 bases). Per germline, CDR1 SGDLS and CDR2 YYNGEE. The CDR3 covers 16 residues. V gave up 3 bases and J gave up 6 bases, with 21 bases separating them. CDR3: CASSARDGAIGDGYTF. DNA of the CDR3: TGTGCCAGCAGCGCCCGGGACGGAGCCATTGGGGATGGCTACACCTTC. The full variable domain, rest sourced from reference TRBV9 and TRBJ1-2, is DSGVTQTPKHLITATGQRVTLRCSPRSGDLSVYWYQQSLDQGLQFLIQYYNGEERAKGNILERFSAQQFPDLHSELNLSSLELGDSALYFCASSARDGAIGDGYTFGSGTRLTVV.

This clone has a count of ten or more. This chain links TRBV7-2 with TRBJ2-7; possibly TRBD1 for D (5 bases). There are 19 residues in the CDR3. The germline V and J ends were trimmed by 3 bases and 3 bases, with 27 bases remaining between them. The germline CDR1 and CDR2 sequences are SGHTA and FQGNSA. CDR3 residues: CASSLALGQGDEIGYEQYF. For the CDR3, the DNA is TGTGCCAGCAGCTTGGCCCTTGGTCAGGGCGACGAGATAGGCTACGAGCAGTACTTC.

This clone showed up just once. The genes are TRBV6-1 and TRBJ2-5, with D maybe TRBD1 (5 bases). CDR1 is MNHNS and CDR2 is SASEGT in the germline V gene. The V end lost 10 bases, the J end lost 2 bases, and 14 bases lay between the germline ends. The CDR3 spans 13 residues. The CDR3 nucleotides are TGTGCCACCACCCCAGGGTGGCAAGAGACCCAGTACTTC. Its protein product is CATTPGWQETQYF.

Written as DNA, the CDR3 is TGTGCCAGCAGGACCGGAACGGGACAGGGTCCTTTCTTC. Translated, it gives CASRTGTGQGPFF. The chain joins TRBV2 to TRBJ2-1; TRBD1 matches 9 bases. CDR3 length equals 13 residues. V lost 6 bases to trimming and J lost 16 bases; unmatched junction nucleotides: 13. Germline CDR1 and CDR2: SNHLY and FYNNEI. Supplemented by reference TRBV2 and TRBJ2-1, the full variable domain reads EPEVTQTPSHQVTQMGQEVILRCVPISNHLYFYWYRQILGQKVEFLVSFYNNEISEKSEIFDDQFSVERPDGSNFTLKIRSTKLEDSAMYFCASRTGTGQGPFFGPGTRLTVL.

For the CDR3, the DNA is TGCAGCGTTCAGGACAGCTACGAGCAGTACTTC. Translation: CSVQDSYEQYF. The chain has TRBV29-1 and TRBJ2-7, with D maybe TRBD1 (6 bases). Germline V CDR1 and CDR2: SQVTM, ANQGSEA. The CDR3 runs to 11 residues. Trimming shortened V by 5 bases and J by 3 bases, and 8 bases separated the two germline ends.

This chain uses TRBV4-3 with TRBJ1-4; D may be TRBD1 (5 bases). The ends were cut back, 4 bases at V and 4 bases at J, with 10 bases in the middle. In germline, CDR1 is LGHNA, CDR2 YSLEER. CDR3 length: 14 amino acids. This CDR3 is CASSRRQFNEKLFF. The CDR3 bases are TGCGCCAGCAGCCGTAGACAGTTTAATGAAAAACTGTTTTTT.

The V call is TRBV2, the J call TRBJ2-5; D unresolved. Germline CDR1 is SNHLY and CDR2 is FYNNEI. The CDR3 runs 15 residues. Trimming removed 5 bases from V and 2 bases from J, with 15 bases in between. The CDR3 DNA follows: TGTGCCAGCAGTACCCTACCAGGAACTCAAGAGACCCAGTACTTC. It specifies CASSTLPGTQETQYF.

The rearrangement joins TRBV30 to TRBJ1-1; D gene ambiguous. Germline V gene lookup returns CDR1 GTSNPN and CDR2 SVGIG (reference sequence). CDR3 length equals 14 residues. V lost 0 bases and J lost 2, with 10 bases in between. The CDR3 region has the DNA TGTGCCTGGAGTGTATCTGGGTATAACACTGAAGCTTTCTTT. It yields the protein CAWSVSGYNTEAFF.

A few counts support this clone. This chain joins TRBV7-2 and TRBJ2-1, with TRBD2 matching 15 bases. There are 16 residues in the CDR3. Germline V gives CDR1 SGHTA, CDR2 FQGNSA. Trimming took 5 bases from V and 7 from J; bases not matched to a gene: 6. CDR3 DNA sequence: TGTGCCAGCAGCCGGGGACTAGCGGGGGGAACGAATGAGCAGTTCTTC. Its translation: CASSRGLAGGTNEQFF.

The chain couples TRBV7-2 to TRBJ2-7; 7 positions agree with TRBD1. Germline V gene data show CDR1 as SGHTA and CDR2 as FQGNSA. Unmatched junction bases numbered 14, after V lost 0 bases and J lost 3 bases. CDR3 size: 18 residues. The CDR3 sequence: CASSLALSTGVGGYEQYF. In nucleotides, the CDR3 is TGTGCCAGCAGCTTAGCTCTATCAACAGGGGTCGGAGGCTACGAGCAGTACTTC.

This chain links TRBV7-9 with TRBJ1-2; D gene ambiguous. With 6 bases removed from V and 4 bases from J, the gap between germline ends came to 15 bases. The CDR3 is 14 amino acids. Per the germline V gene, CDR1 is SEHNR and CDR2 is FQNEAQ (reference sequence). CDR3 amino acids: CASSPSGDSYGYTF. Written as DNA, the CDR3 is TGTGCCAGCAGTCCCTCCGGAGATAGCTATGGCTACACCTTC.

The J gene is TRBJ2-5, the V gene TRBV20-1, with 7 bases aligning to TRBD2. Germline values: CDR1 DFQATT, CDR2 SNEGSKA (reference sequence). The CDR3 consists of 11 residues. The CDR3 DNA sequence: TGCAGGGGGGGGACCGGAGAGACCCAGTACTTC. Amino acid sequence: CRGGTGETQYF.

This CDR3 is CAWSRDVPYEQYF. The CDR3 nucleotides read TGTGCCTGGAGTCGGGACGTCCCCTACGAGCAGTACTTC. This chain uses TRBV30 with TRBJ2-7; either TRBD1 or TRBD2 may supply D (5 bases each). The germline gives CDR1 GTSNPN, CDR2 SVGIG (reference sequence). CDR3 length: 13 residues. The V gene lost 2 bases and the J gene lost 2 bases, with 10 bases spanning the gap.

The genes are TRBV6-1 and TRBJ1-1; tentatively, D is TRBD1 (6 bases). The germline V gene has CDR1 MNHNS and CDR2 SASEGT. The CDR3 spans 13 residues. Trimming stripped 7 bases from V and 4 bases from J, with 13 bases between. CDR3 DNA sequence: TGTGCCAGCATGAAACAGGGTCTCACTGAAGCTTTCTTT. Residues: CASMKQGLTEAFF.